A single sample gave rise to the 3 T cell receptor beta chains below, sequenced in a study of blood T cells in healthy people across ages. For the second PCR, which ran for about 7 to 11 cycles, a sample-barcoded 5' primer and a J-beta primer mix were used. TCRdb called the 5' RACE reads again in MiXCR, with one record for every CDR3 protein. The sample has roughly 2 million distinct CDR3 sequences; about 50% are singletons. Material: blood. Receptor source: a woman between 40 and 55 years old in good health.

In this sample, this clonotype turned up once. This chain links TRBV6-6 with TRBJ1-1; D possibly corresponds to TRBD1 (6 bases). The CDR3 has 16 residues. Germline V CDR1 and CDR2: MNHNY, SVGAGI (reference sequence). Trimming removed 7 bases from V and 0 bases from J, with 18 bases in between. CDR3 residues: CASINRVAGLNTEAFF. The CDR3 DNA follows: TGTGCCAGCATCAACAGGGTGGCAGGTCTGAACACTGAAGCTTTCTTT.

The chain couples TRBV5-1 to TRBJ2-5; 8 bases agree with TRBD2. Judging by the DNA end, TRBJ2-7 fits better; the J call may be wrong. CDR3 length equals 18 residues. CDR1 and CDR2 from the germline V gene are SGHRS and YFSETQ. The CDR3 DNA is TGCGCCAGCAGCTTGACTTTCCAAGATGCGGGGGGATACTACGAGCAGTACTTC. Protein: CASSLTFQDAGGYYEQYF.

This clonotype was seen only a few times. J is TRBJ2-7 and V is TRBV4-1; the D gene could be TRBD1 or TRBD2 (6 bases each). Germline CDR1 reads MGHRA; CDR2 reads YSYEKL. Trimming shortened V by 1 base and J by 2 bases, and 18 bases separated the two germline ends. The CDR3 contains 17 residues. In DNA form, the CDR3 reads TGCGCCAGCAGCCAAGTGAGAGGCGGGACACCAGCCTACGAGCAGTACTTC. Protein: CASSQVRGGTPAYEQYF.